Following are 22 T cell receptor beta chains from one sample sequenced in a study of radiotherapy plus CTLA-4 blockade in lung cancer. TCRdb's copy holds only in-frame clones and misses some; the assay was immunoSEQ multiplex PCR. This sample has about 100,000 clones, with 83% found just once. The sample in question was peripheral blood, obtained from a patient treated with radiotherapy plus ipilimumab. These receptors were taken from a human donor with non-small cell lung cancer who had stable disease on radiotherapy plus ipilimumab.

The chain employs TRBV20-1 and TRBJ1-4; D gene ambiguous. The germline V gene encodes CDR1 DFQATT and CDR2 SNEGSKA (reference sequence). This CDR3 has 11 amino acids. V was shortened by 3 bases and J by 5 bases, with 4 bases between the two germline ends. CDR3 region: CSASQNEKLFF. CDR3 DNA sequence: TGCAGTGCTAGTCAAAATGAAAAACTGTTTTTT.

The chain has TRBV10-2 and TRBJ1-2; 8 bases line up with TRBD1. The CDR3 is 13 residues long. CDR1 is WSHSY, CDR2 SAAADI, per germline. The CDR3 coding sequence is TGCGGGACCGGACAGGGCGGCATTGGCGGCTACACCTTC. It codes for CGTGQGGIGGYTF.

The rearrangement joins TRBV28 to TRBJ2-3; D is uncertain. Germline CDR1 is MDHEN and CDR2 is SYDVKM. The V end was cut by 4 bases, the J end by 6 bases, with 11 bases between. This CDR3 is 13 amino acids long. Here the CDR3 DNA reads TGTGCCAGCAGTTCCTATTCCCCCGATACGCAGTATTTT. Protein product: CASSSYSPDTQYF.

The chain is built from TRBV11-2 and TRBJ1-6; a weak D match, TRBD1 (5 bases). The CDR3 is made up of 14 amino acids. V lost 1 base to trimming and J lost 8 bases, with 9 bases between them. Germline lookup yields CDR1 SGHAT and CDR2 FQNNGV. CDR3 region: CASSLGGIDSPLHF. The CDR3 bases are TGTGCCAGCAGCTTAGGGGGGATCGATTCACCCCTCCACTTT. Full variable domain (rest looked up from reference TRBV11-2 and TRBJ1-6): EAGVAQSPRYKIIEKRQSVAFWCNPISGHATLYWYQQILGQGPKLLIQFQNNGVVDDSQLPKDRFSAERLKGVDSTLKIQPAKLEDSAVYLCASSLGGIDSPLHFGNGTRLTVT.

The rearrangement joins TRBV28 to TRBJ1-5; 10 nucleotides line up with TRBD1. Trimming took 5 bases from V and 5 from J; bases not matched to a gene: 6. This CDR3 is 15 amino acids long. Germline CDR1 and CDR2: MDHEN and SYDVKM. The CDR3 is CASSTAGTGDQPQHF. CDR3 sequence (DNA): TGTGCCAGCAGTACCGCCGGGACAGGGGATCAGCCCCAGCATTTT.

This rearrangement joins TRBV7-6 to TRBJ2-7, with D maybe TRBD1 (5 bases). V lost 5 bases and J 2 bases, leaving 16 bases between the germline ends. This CDR3 has 15 amino acids. Germline CDR1 reads SGHVS; CDR2 reads FNYEAQ. The CDR3 bases are TGTGCCAGCAGCGGGAAAGGGGAATTCCCCTACGAGCAGTACTTC. Translating gives CASSGKGEFPYEQYF.

V is TRBV18 and J is TRBJ2-2; TRBD2 might be the D (7 bases). The CDR3 is made up of 16 amino acids. Trimming shortened V by 2 bases and J by 2 bases, and 12 bases separated the two germline ends. Germline CDR1 is KGHSH and CDR2 is LQKENI. The CDR3 DNA sequence: TGTGCCAGCTCACCAAATCGGGGGGCAAACACCGGGGAGCTGTTTTTT. It translates to CASSPNRGANTGELFF.

This sequence joins TRBV9 and TRBJ1-1; D is undetermined. In germline, CDR1 is SGDLS, CDR2 YYNGEE. The CDR3 totals 14 residues. V lost 3 bases, J lost 1 base, and 10 bases lay in between. The CDR3 DNA sequence: TGTGCCAGCAGCGCCGGTGATTGGAACACTGAAGCTTTCTTT. Amino acid sequence: CASSAGDWNTEAFF.

The genes are TRBV2 and TRBJ1-1; 7 nucleotides line up with TRBD1. The CDR3 spans 13 residues. Germline CDR1 is SNHLY and CDR2 is FYNNEI. Trimming cost V 6 bases and J 4 bases; bases outside gene matches: 5. The CDR3 here is CASRTGWSTEAFF. The CDR3 region has the DNA TGTGCCAGCAGGACAGGGTGGAGCACTGAAGCTTTCTTT.

V usage is TRBV27 and J usage is TRBJ2-3, with 10 bases matching TRBD2. Per germline, CDR1 MNHEY and CDR2 SMNVEV (reference sequence). The CDR3 contains 15 residues. With V trimmed by 6 bases and J by 4 bases, 7 bases remained unmatched. The CDR3, as DNA: TGTGCCAGCAGCCGAACTCTAGCGGGAGCAGATACGCAGTATTTT. Its translation is CASSRTLAGADTQYF.

This clone occurred once. The chain links TRBV11-2 to TRBJ2-7; 9 positions match TRBD2. V gave up 5 bases and J gave up 5 bases; unmatched junction bases: 10. There are 15 residues in the CDR3. Germline CDR1 and CDR2: SGHAT and FQNNGV. CDR3 DNA: TGTGCCAGCAGCCCACCGGGTCTAGCGGGAAACGAGCAGTACTTC. It translates to CASSPPGLAGNEQYF.

CDR3 DNA: TGTGCCAGCAGCTTCGGGACGAACACCGGGGAGCTGTTTTTT. Translated: CASSFGTNTGELFF. The rearrangement uses TRBV9 and TRBJ2-2; D possibly corresponds to TRBD2 (5 bases). Germline V gives CDR1 SGDLS, CDR2 YYNGEE. The V and J ends lost 4 bases and 0 bases respectively, with 7 bases between them. The CDR3 extends over 14 amino acids.

The V gene is TRBV15, the J gene TRBJ2-2; unclear D gene. V gave up 0 bases and J gave up 4 bases, with 9 bases separating them. CDR3 length: 15 residues. Per germline, CDR1 LNHNV and CDR2 YYDKDF (reference sequence). The DNA of the CDR3 is TGTGCCACCAGCAGAGATGGACGAGTCACCGGGGAGCTGTTTTTT. Protein sequence: CATSRDGRVTGELFF. The entire variable domain, with the rest obtained from reference TRBV15 and TRBJ2-2, is as follows: DAMVIQNPRYQVTQFGKPVTLSCSQTLNHNVMYWYQQKSSQAPKLLFHYYDKDFNNEADTPDNFQSRRPNTSFCFLDIRSPGLGDTAMYLCATSRDGRVTGELFFGEGSRLTVL.

V gene TRBV30 combines with J gene TRBJ1-5; TRBD1 aligns across 7 bases. The ends lost 3 bases at V and 0 bases at J; junction bases unmatched: 5. This CDR3 is 15 amino acids long. CDR1 and CDR2 from the germline V gene are GTSNPN and SVGIG (reference sequence). CDR3 protein: CAWSQGGYSNQPQHF. The CDR3 DNA is TGTGCCTGGAGCCAGGGGGGGTATAGCAATCAGCCCCAGCATTTT.

J is TRBJ2-5 and V is TRBV7-2; no clear D. V was cut by 6 bases and J by 9 bases, with 11 bases left in between. The CDR3 length is 11 residues. The V gene's germline CDR1 is SGHTA and CDR2 FQGNSA. The CDR3 loop is CASSDRAAQYF. The CDR3, as DNA: TGTGCCAGCAGTGACCGCGCGGCCCAGTACTTC.

This clone was detected once. J is TRBJ2-1 and V is TRBV29-1; D remains unclear. Germline CDR1 and CDR2: SQVTM and ANQGSEA. V dropped 7 bases and J dropped 9 bases, with 13 bases sitting between them. The CDR3 has 11 residues. The CDR3 is CSAAPAGEQFF. Here the CDR3 DNA reads TGCAGCGCCGCGCCCGCCGGTGAGCAGTTCTTC.

The chain joins TRBV18 to TRBJ2-5; 8 nucleotides match TRBD1. Germline V gene sequence: CDR1 KGHSH, CDR2 LQKENI. Trimming cost V 6 bases and J 1 base; bases outside gene matches: 7. This CDR3 contains 15 residues. CDR3 sequence: CASSPGQGVQETQYF. As DNA, the CDR3 is TGTGCCAGCTCTCCCGGACAGGGCGTCCAAGAGACCCAGTACTTC.

This clone occurred once. The V and J genes are TRBV29-1 and TRBJ2-3, with TRBD2 identical over 11 bases. V shed 7 bases, J shed 5 bases, and the junction held 11 bases outside the gene matches. Germline CDR1 reads SQVTM; CDR2 reads ANQGSEA. The CDR3 loop spans 15 amino acids. In DNA, the CDR3 is TGCAGCGCACGGCGGGGACTAGCGGTTTTAGATACGCAGTATTTT. It specifies CSARRGLAVLDTQYF.

This rearrangement joins TRBV25-1 to TRBJ2-7; possibly TRBD1 for D (6 bases). This CDR3 spans 12 amino acids. Deletions cut 6 bases from V and 3 bases from J, with 9 bases between. Germline assignment: CDR1 MGHDK and CDR2 SYGVNS. CDR3 nucleotide sequence: TGTGCCAGCAGGCAACAGGGCTACGAGCAGTACTTC. Translation gives CASRQQGYEQYF.

This clone was observed once. The same CDR3 arises from other DNA sequences in this sample as well. The chain carries TRBV4-2 and TRBJ2-1; 10 nucleotides line up with TRBD2. The CDR3 length is 15 residues. V was pared by 1 base and J by 8 bases, with 5 bases of the junction left unmatched. Germline V CDR1 and CDR2: LGHNA, YNFKEQ. The CDR3: CASSQGAGGFDEQFF. The CDR3 DNA reads TGTGCCAGCAGCCAAGGAGCGGGGGGGTTCGATGAGCAGTTCTTC.

This chain links TRBV5-1 with TRBJ2-2, with D possibly TRBD2 on 5 matching bases. The CDR3 runs 19 residues. Looked up from germline, CDR1 is SGHRS and CDR2 is YFSETQ. Trimming removed 6 bases from V and 6 bases from J, with 30 bases in between. The CDR3 coding sequence is TGCGCCAGCAAAGAACGGCTGGACCTACGACTACGGGTCCCCGGGGAGCTGTTTTTT. Its translation: CASKERLDLRLRVPGELFF.

The chain links TRBV10-1 to TRBJ1-1; D is ambiguous. The CDR3 is 13 residues long. CDR1 is WNHNN, CDR2 SYGVQD, per germline (reference sequence). V dropped 2 bases and J dropped 0 bases, with 4 bases sitting between them. Written as DNA, the CDR3 is TGCGCCAGCAGTGAGAAAATGAACACTGAAGCTTTCTTT. Translating gives CASSEKMNTEAFF.